The 13 T cell receptor beta chains below were found in one sample sequenced in a study of blood T cells in healthy people across ages. A second about 7 to 11 cycle PCR used barcoded and J-beta primers. TCRdb reanalysed the 5' RACE reads using MiXCR and keeps one entry per CDR3 protein. The top ten hold approximately 7.9% of the sample, which has about 1.5 million distinct CDR3 sequences, 35% to 45% seen once. Sequenced: blood. Receptors originate from a woman aged 18-30 years in good health.

This clonotype was picked up a small number of times. The CDR3 spells CASSPTGGMYQPQHF. The CDR3 DNA reads TGTGCCAGCAGCCCCACAGGGGGAATGTATCAGCCCCAGCATTTT. V usage is TRBV12-3 or TRBV12-4 and J usage is TRBJ1-5, with TRBD1 matching over 8 bases. V was clipped by 6 bases and J by 5 bases; unmatched bases: 9. The CDR3 has 15 residues.

The chain recombines TRBV20-1 with TRBJ1-5; a possible D gene is TRBD1 (6 bases). The CDR3 is 13 amino acids. The germline V gene encodes CDR1 DFQATT and CDR2 SNEGSKA (reference sequence). Deletions cut 5 bases from V and 6 bases from J, with 14 bases between. The CDR3 here is CSALPGGGQPQHF. In DNA form, the CDR3 reads TGCAGTGCTCTACCGGGGGGCGGTCAGCCCCAGCATTTT.

The chain couples TRBV27 to TRBJ2-2; TRBD2 matches at 12 bases. Germline CDR1 is MNHEY and CDR2 is SMNVEV (reference sequence). The CDR3 consists of 16 residues. The ends lost 2 bases at V and 6 bases at J; junction bases unmatched: 4. CDR3 nucleotide sequence: TGTGCCAGCAGTTTACTAGCGGGAGGGCCCCCCGGGGAGCTGTTTTTT. This encodes CASSLLAGGPPGELFF.

J is TRBJ2-1 and V is TRBV7-6, with D unclear. Germline assignment: CDR1 SGHVS and CDR2 FNYEAQ. With 2 bases removed from V and 10 bases from J, the gap between germline ends came to 9 bases. This CDR3 has 12 amino acids. The CDR3 region is CASSLTVGEQFF. DNA of the CDR3: TGTGCCAGCAGCTTAACCGTGGGGGAGCAGTTCTTC.

J is TRBJ1-4 and V is TRBV5-1, with 7 bases lining up with TRBD1. Germline trimming cut 1 base from V and 7 bases from J; bases unmatched to any gene: 22. CDR1 and CDR2 from the germline V gene are SGHRS and YFSETQ. The CDR3 is made up of 20 amino acids. CDR3 sequence (DNA): TGCGCCAGCAGCTTGAACCAACCCTTCCTAAACCGGGACAGATCTGAAAAACTGTTTTTT. This gives the protein CASSLNQPFLNRDRSEKLFF.

This clonotype was counted a few times. The V gene is TRBV24-1, the J gene TRBJ2-1; D is perhaps TRBD2 (6 bases). V shed 5 bases and J shed 9 bases, with 16 bases lying between them. CDR3 size: 14 residues. CDR1 is KGHDR, CDR2 SFDVKD, per germline. CDR3 amino acids: CATSGATDYAEQFF. The CDR3 DNA follows: TGTGCCACCAGTGGCGCAACGGACTACGCTGAGCAGTTCTTC.

This clonotype was counted between two and nine times. The V call is TRBV20-1, the J call TRBJ1-5; 9 bases line up with TRBD1. The CDR3 totals 16 residues. Trimming cost V 4 bases and J 2 bases; bases outside gene matches: 9. Germline V lookup: CDR1 DFQATT, CDR2 SNEGSKA (reference sequence). CDR3 amino acids: CSATPSDRGGNQPQHF. CDR3 sequence (DNA): TGCAGTGCTACTCCCTCGGACAGGGGAGGCAATCAGCCCCAGCATTTT.

This clonotype has a handful of counts. The J gene is TRBJ2-7, the V gene TRBV4-1; TRBD2 matches at 12 bases. Looked up from germline, CDR1 is MGHRA and CDR2 is YSYEKL. V lost 5 bases and J lost 2; bases outside the gene matches: 7. The CDR3 is 16 amino acids. CDR3 bases: TGCGCCAGCAGCATAACTAGCGGGGGGCCCCCCTACGAGCAGTACTTC. Amino acids: CASSITSGGPPYEQYF.

This clonotype was counted between two and nine times. This chain links TRBV5-1 with TRBJ2-1; TRBD2 matches 7 bases. The CDR3 runs 12 residues. Trimming cost V 4 bases and J 8 bases; bases outside gene matches: 3. CDR1 and CDR2 (germline): SGHRS, YFSETQ. CDR3 nucleotides: TGCGCCAGCAGCCCTAGCGGCCATGAGCAGTTCTTC. Translating gives CASSPSGHEQFF.

The chain is built from TRBV20-1 and TRBJ2-1; 7 bases fit TRBD2. This CDR3 has 15 amino acids. Germline CDR1 reads DFQATT; CDR2 reads SNEGSKA (reference sequence). V lost 3 bases, J lost 7 bases, and 12 bases stayed unmatched. The CDR3 sequence: CSARGDSGGWNEQFF. CDR3 sequence (DNA): TGCAGTGCTAGGGGGGACTCGGGGGGTTGGAATGAGCAGTTCTTC.

The genes are TRBV12-3 or TRBV12-4 and TRBJ1-5; TRBD1 aligns across 10 bases. The CDR3 consists of 17 residues. J lost 6 bases, V lost 7 bases, and 15 bases had no gene match. As DNA, the CDR3 is TGTGCCAGCACCTCTAGATCTGGGACAGGGGCGGGTCAGCCCCAGCATTTT. This gives the protein CASTSRSGTGAGQPQHF.

The chain recombines TRBV11-1 with TRBJ2-7; no clear D. The germline V gene has CDR1 SGHAT and CDR2 FQDESV (reference sequence). The CDR3 loop spans 18 amino acids. Trimming took 5 bases from V and 7 from J, leaving 30 bases between them. The CDR3: CASSEQTPIGSSYNEQYF. The CDR3 nucleotides are TGTGCCAGCAGCGAACAAACCCCCATAGGGTCCTCCTACAATGAGCAGTACTTC.

The chain combines TRBV4-1 with TRBJ2-1; D is possibly TRBD2 (6 bases). Looked up from germline, CDR1 is MGHRA and CDR2 is YSYEKL. Trimming pared 4 bases from V and 5 bases from J, leaving 15 bases between. The CDR3 totals 15 residues. For the CDR3, the DNA is TGCGCCAGCAGCCCCAGGAGGGCGGCGGACAATGAGCAGTTCTTC. Its protein product is CASSPRRAADNEQFF.